The clone carrying this T cell receptor beta chain was counted at least ten times. The authors made cDNA by 5'RACE with 10-nucleotide random UMIs. Over 160 million TCR-beta sequences (from 15-18 subjects) were yielded by each sequencing run. TCRdb re-analysed the 5' RACE reads in MiXCR, keeping a single row per CDR3 protein. The data show 120,000 or so distinct CDR3 sequences, more than 2.5% seen once. The data stem from a study of neurological immune-mediated disorders. Study overall: Within the group of approximately 35 multiple sclerosis patients, approximately 30 were relapsing-remitting, while 3 were secondary progressive.

The V segment lost 4 bases and the J segment 3 bases; nucleotides outside the gene matches: 9. Germline CDR1 reads SGHRS; CDR2 reads YFSETQ. The CDR3 totals 18 residues. The chain is built from TRBV5-1 and TRBJ2-1; 14 positions match TRBD2. The sequence derives from a woman between 25 and 40 years old with multiple sclerosis. Sequenced sample: PBMCs. As DNA, the CDR3 is TGCGCCAGCAGCCACCGGACTAGCGGGGGGAACATCTACAATGAGCAGTTCTTC. Residues: CASSHRTSGGNIYNEQFF. Looking up the rest from reference TRBV5-1 and TRBJ2-1 gives the full variable domain: KAGVTQTPRYLIKTRGQQVTLSCSPISGHRSVSWYQQTPGQGLQFLFEYFSETQRNKGNFPGRFSGRQFSNSRSEMNVSTLELGDSALYLCASSHRTSGGNIYNEQFFGPGTRLTVL.